This section outlines one TCR beta chain sequence together with its context. Per the study methods: Amplifying reference gene primers gave estimates of nucleated cell counts. Sequenced by immunoSEQ multiplex PCR; TCRdb stores in-frame clones only, minus some. V and J calls and clone size are given by that table; D and trimming were obtained from the DNA. The sample holds 130,000 to 150,000 clones, 80% seen once. This sample is drawn from a study of blood T cell repertoires in COVID-19. This CDR3 contains 13 residues. V lost 6 bases and J 1 base, leaving 10 bases between the germline ends. The rearrangement links TRBV12-3 or TRBV12-4 to TRBJ2-7; perhaps TRBD2 as D (5 bases). Material: peripheral blood. This receptor was obtained from a woman aged 50 to 65 with acute or convalescent COVID-19. The chain's CDR3 is CASSAGGSYEQYF. The CDR3 coding sequence is TGTGCCAGCAGCGCGGGTGGGTCCTACGAGCAGTACTTC.